A selection of T cell receptor beta chains follows, all from one sample in a study of regulatory T cells in long-lasting Graves disease. Via MiXCR, TCRdb re-called the multiplex PCR reads, giving one row per CDR3 protein. Of some 500,000 distinct CDR3 sequences listed, around an eighth were seen once; the top ten hold 8% to 10%. The sample was also reused in another study, on T cells in Graves' hyperthyroidism and ophthalmopathy.

The material sequenced was peripheral blood mononuclear cells (PBMCs), taken at new diagnosis, from a patient treated with antithyroid drugs. Receptors were obtained from a man aged 25 to 40 with Graves disease. CDR3s include the opening cysteine and the closing phenylalanine or tryptophan. D genes are given only for firm matches. Clone size is not always given. Where it is, it says once, few, many or a class for expanded clones.

>15|few|TRBJ2-7|TRBD2|TRBV14
CASSQEREGDHEQYF
TGTGCCAGCAGCCAAGAAAGGGAGGGCGACCACGAGCAGTACTTC
>12|many|TRBJ1-5|-|TRBV30
CAWSRADQPQHF
TGTGCCTGGAGTCGAGCTGATCAGCCCCAGCATTTT
>15|many|TRBJ2-5|-|TRBV2
CASSDPVGGVETQYF
TGTGCCAGCAGTGACCCCGTAGGTGGGGTAGAGACCCAGTACTTC
>13|few|TRBJ2-5|-|TRBV4-1
CASSQTQLETQYF
TGCGCCAGCAGCCAAACGCAGCTAGAGACCCAGTACTTC
>14|many|TRBJ2-1|-|TRBV29-1
CSSQIRVPYNEQFF
TGCAGTTCTCAGATAAGAGTTCCCTACAATGAGCAGTTCTTC
>15|-|TRBJ1-1|-|TRBV6-2/TRBV6-3
CASREGATANTEAFF
TGTGCCAGCAGAGAAGGGGCGACAGCGAACACTGAAGCTTTCTTT
>15|few|TRBJ1-6|-|TRBV7-2
CASSLAGRGNSPLHF
TGTGCCAGCAGCTTAGCAGGCAGGGGAAATTCACCCCTCCACTTT
>14|many|TRBJ2-7|-|TRBV24-1
CATSDPADSYEQYF
TGTGCCACCAGTGACCCCGCGGACAGCTACGAGCAGTACTTC
>13|many|TRBJ2-7|TRBD2|TRBV28
CASLRLAGREQYF
TGTGCCAGCTTGAGACTAGCGGGAAGGGAGCAGTACTTC
>16|-|TRBJ2-2|TRBD2|TRBV7-8
CASSSGTSGNTGELFF
TGTGCCAGCAGCTCCGGGACTAGCGGGAACACCGGGGAGCTGTTTTTT